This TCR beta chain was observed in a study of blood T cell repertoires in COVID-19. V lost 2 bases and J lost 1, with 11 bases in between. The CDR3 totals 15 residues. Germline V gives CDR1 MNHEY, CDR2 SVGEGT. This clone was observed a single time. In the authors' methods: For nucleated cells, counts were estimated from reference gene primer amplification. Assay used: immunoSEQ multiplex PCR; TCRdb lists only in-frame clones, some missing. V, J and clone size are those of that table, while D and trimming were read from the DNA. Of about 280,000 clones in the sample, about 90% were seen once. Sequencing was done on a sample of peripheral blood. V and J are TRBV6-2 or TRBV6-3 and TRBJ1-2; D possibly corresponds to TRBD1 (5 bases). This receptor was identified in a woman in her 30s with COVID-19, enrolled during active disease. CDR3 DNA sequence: TGTGCCAGCAGTTACGACAGCTCTTATAACTATGGCTACACCTTC. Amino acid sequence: CASSYDSSYNYGYTF.